The clone carrying this TCR beta chain has a count of ten or more. It was RNA transcripts that yielded the amplified TCR beta CDR3 regions. The TCR CDR3 first-round RT-PCR relied on the HTBI primer set. TCRdb re-derived calls from the multiplex PCR reads in MiXCR, one entry per CDR3 protein. The sample comprises around 700,000 distinct CDR3 sequences, around 20% of which are singletons, and about a sixth rests with the top ten. This specimen belongs to a study of T cells in Graves' hyperthyroidism and ophthalmopathy. Sequenced: blood. The receptor was derived from a woman aged 45 to 65 with Graves' hyperthyroidism that later progressed to Graves' ophthalmopathy.

In nucleotides, the CDR3 is TGTGCCAGCAGCCCAGATCGTTGGGGGAGCAATCAGCCCCAGCATTTT. As protein: CASSPDRWGSNQPQHF. The V and J genes are TRBV3-1 and TRBJ1-5; weak D call: TRBD1 (5 bases). This CDR3 is 16 amino acids long. V lost 4 bases to trimming and J lost 1 base, with 14 bases between them. Germline V gene lookup returns CDR1 LGHDT and CDR2 YNNKEL (reference sequence).